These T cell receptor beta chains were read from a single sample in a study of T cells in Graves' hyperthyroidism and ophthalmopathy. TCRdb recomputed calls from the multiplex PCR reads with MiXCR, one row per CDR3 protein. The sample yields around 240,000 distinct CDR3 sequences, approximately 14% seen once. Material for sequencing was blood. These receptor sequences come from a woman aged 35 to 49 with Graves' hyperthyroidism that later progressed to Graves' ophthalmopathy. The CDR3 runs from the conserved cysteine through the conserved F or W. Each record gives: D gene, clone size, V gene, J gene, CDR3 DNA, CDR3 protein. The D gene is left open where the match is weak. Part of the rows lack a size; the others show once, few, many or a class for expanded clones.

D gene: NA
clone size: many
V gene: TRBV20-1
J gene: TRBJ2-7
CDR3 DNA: TGCAGTACCCGGGGGGCGCGGGAGCAGTACTTC
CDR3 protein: CSTRGAREQYF

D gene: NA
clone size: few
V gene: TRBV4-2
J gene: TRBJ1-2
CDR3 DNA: TGTGCCAGCAGCCAAACGAAGACAGAGTCTTATGGCTACACCTTC
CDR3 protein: CASSQTKTESYGYTF

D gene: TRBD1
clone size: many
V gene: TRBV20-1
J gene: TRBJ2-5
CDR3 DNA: TGCAGTGCCAGGGACAGGGTGTTAGAGACCCAGTACTTC
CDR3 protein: CSARDRVLETQYF

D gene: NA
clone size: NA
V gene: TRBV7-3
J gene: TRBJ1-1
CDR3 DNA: TGTGCCAGCAGCTTGTCGTATCAATCAGGGGCTTTCTTT
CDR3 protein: CASSLSYQSGAFF

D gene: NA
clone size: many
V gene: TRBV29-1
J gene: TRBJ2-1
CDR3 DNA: TGCAGCGTTGGTCTGCTAGCTGGAGGCGAGCAGTTCTTC
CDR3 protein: CSVGLLAGGEQFF

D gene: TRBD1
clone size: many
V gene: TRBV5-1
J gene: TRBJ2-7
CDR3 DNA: TGCGCCAGCAGCTTGGCCGGGACAGAACTCTACGAGCAGTACTTC
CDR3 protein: CASSLAGTELYEQYF

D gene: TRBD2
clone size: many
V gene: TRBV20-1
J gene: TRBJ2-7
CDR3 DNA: TGCAGTGTTCGACTACGGGACTACCCGTGGGAGCAGTACTTC
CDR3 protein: CSVRLRDYPWEQYF

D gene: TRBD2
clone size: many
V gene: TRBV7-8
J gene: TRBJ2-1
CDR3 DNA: TGTGCCAGCAGCTTTAGCGGGATCTCCTACAATGAGCAGTTCTTC
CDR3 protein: CASSFSGISYNEQFF

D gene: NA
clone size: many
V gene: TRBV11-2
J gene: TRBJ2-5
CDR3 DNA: TGTGCCAGCAGCTTTGGGGCGGTGGAGACCCAGTACTTC
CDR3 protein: CASSFGAVETQYF

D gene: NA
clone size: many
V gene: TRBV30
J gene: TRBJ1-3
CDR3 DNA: TGTGCCTGGAAACTACAGAACTCTGGAAACACCATATATTTT
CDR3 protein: CAWKLQNSGNTIYF

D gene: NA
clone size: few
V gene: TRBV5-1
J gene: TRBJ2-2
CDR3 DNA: TGCGCCAGCAGCTTGTGGGGGGAAATCGGGGAGCTGTTTTTT
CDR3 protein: CASSLWGEIGELFF

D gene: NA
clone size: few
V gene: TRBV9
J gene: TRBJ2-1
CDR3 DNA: TGTGCCAGCAGCGTGGCAACAGGGAACAATGAGCAGTTCTTC
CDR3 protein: CASSVATGNNEQFF

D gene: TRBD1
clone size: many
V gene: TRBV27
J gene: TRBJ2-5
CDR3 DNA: TGTGCCAGCGGACAGGGGGGAGAGACCCAGTACTTC
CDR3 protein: CASGQGGETQYF

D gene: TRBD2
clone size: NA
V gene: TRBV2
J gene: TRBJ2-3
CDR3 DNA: TGTGCCAGCAGTGAAAGCGGGAGGGGGGGAGATACGCAGTATTTT
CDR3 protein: CASSESGRGGDTQYF

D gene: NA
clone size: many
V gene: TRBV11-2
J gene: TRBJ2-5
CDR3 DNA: TGTGCCAGCAGCTTAGGGGACAACCCCACTGAGGGCGAGACCCAGTACTTC
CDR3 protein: CASSLGDNPTEGETQYF

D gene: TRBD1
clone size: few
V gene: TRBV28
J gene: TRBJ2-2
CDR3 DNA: TGTGCCAGCAACAAACCGGACAGGGGGAACACCGGGGAGCTGTTTTTT
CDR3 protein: CASNKPDRGNTGELFF

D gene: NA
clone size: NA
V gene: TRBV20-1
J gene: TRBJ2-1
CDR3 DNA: TGCAGTGCCGACCGATCGGTGGGAGTATACTACAATGAGCAGTTCTTC
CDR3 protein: CSADRSVGVYYNEQFF

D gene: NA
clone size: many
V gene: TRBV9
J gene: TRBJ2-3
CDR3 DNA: TGTGCCAGCAGCGTCCGAGGGGGACTCCTCGAGGATACGCAGTATTTT
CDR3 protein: CASSVRGGLLEDTQYF

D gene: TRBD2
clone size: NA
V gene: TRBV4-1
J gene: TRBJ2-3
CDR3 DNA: TGCGCCAGCAGCCGAACCCACCTATACCTAGCGGGAGGGCTCACAGATACGCAGTATTTT
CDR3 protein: CASSRTHLYLAGGLTDTQYF

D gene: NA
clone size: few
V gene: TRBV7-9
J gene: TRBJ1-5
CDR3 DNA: TGTGCCAGCAGCTCTTCCGAGGGGGGGGGCAATCAGCCCCAGCATTTT
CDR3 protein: CASSSSEGGGNQPQHF

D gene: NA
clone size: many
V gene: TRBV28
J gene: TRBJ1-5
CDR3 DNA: TGTGCCAGCAGCGACCCCCGATTTCCTCAGCCCCAGCATTTT
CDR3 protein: CASSDPRFPQPQHF

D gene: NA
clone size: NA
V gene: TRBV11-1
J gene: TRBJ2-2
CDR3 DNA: TGTGCCAGCATCCAGACCGAGACCGGGGAGCTGTTTTTT
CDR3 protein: CASIQTETGELFF

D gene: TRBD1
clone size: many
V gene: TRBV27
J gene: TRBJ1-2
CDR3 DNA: TGTGCCAGCAGTTTCCGATGGACAGGGGATGGCTACACCTTC
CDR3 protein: CASSFRWTGDGYTF

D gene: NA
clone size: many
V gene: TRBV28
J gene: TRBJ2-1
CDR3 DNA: TGTGCCAGCAGTTTAGTAGGGCTCAAACATGAGCAGTTCTTC
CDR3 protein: CASSLVGLKHEQFF

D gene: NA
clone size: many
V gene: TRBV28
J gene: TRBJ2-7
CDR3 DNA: TGTGCCAGCAGTTCGTGGACATTCAGCTACGCGGAGCAGTACTTC
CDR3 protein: CASSSWTFSYAEQYF

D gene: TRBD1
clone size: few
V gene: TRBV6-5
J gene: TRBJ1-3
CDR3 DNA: TGTGCCAGCAGTTACCCGAGGACAGGCCTAAGCTCTGGAAACACCATATATTTT
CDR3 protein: CASSYPRTGLSSGNTIYF

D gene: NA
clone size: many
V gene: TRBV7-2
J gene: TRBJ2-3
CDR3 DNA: TGTGCCAGCAGCTCTCCGAGAGGCACAGATACGCAGTATTTT
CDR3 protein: CASSSPRGTDTQYF

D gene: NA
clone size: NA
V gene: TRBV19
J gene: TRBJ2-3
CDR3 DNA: TGTGCCAGTAGTATTGACCCACTCCGGAGCACAGATACGCAGTATTTT
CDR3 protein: CASSIDPLRSTDTQYF

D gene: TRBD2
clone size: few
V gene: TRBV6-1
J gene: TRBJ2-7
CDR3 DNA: TGTGCCAGCAGCCTTAGCGGGAGGGGCGACGAGCAGTACTTC
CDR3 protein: CASSLSGRGDEQYF

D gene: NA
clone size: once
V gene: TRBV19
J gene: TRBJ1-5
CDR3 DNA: TGTGCCAGTAGTATATCTACAGGGAATCAGCCCCAGCATTTT
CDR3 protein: CASSISTGNQPQHF

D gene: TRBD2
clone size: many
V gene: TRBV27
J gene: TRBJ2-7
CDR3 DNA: TGTGCCAGCAGTATCTTTAGCGGGACCCAAGTATACGAGCAGTACTTC
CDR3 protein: CASSIFSGTQVYEQYF

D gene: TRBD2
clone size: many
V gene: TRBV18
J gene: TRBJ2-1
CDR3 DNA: TGTGCCAGCTCACTAGCGGGAGACGGTGAGCAGTTCTTC
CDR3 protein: CASSLAGDGEQFF

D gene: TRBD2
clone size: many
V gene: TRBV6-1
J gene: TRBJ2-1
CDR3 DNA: TGTGCCAGCAGTGAAGCGCGTAGCGGGAATGTATTAAATGAGCAGTTCTTC
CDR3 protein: CASSEARSGNVLNEQFF

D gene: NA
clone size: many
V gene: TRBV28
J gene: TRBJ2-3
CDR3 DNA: TGTGCCAGCAGCCGGAAGAACACAAATACGCAGTATTTT
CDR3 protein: CASSRKNTNTQYF

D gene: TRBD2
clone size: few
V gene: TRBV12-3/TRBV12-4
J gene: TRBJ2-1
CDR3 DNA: TGTGCCAGCAGTCCGGCGGGAGGGGCAAATGAGCAGTTCTTC
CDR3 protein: CASSPAGGANEQFF

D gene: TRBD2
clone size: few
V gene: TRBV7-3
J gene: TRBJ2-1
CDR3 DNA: TGTGCCAGCAGCCGGGGGGTAGCGGGTGAGCAGTTCTTC
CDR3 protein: CASSRGVAGEQFF

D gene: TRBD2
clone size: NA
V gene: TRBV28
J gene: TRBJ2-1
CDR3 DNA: TGTGCCAGCAGTTTACGTAGCGGGAGTGTGGGGTCCTACAATGAGCAGTTCTTC
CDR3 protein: CASSLRSGSVGSYNEQFF

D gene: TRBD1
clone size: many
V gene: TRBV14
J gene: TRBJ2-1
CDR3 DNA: TGTGCCAGCAGTCGTAACAGGGGGAATGAGCAGTTCTTC
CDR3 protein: CASSRNRGNEQFF

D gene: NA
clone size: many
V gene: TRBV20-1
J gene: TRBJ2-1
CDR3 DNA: TGCAGTGCTAGAGTTTTACCTTACTTGCCTGAGCAGTTCTTC
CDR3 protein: CSARVLPYLPEQFF

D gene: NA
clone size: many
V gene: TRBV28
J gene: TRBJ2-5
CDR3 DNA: TGTGCCAGCCACGAGGAATTCCAAGAGACCCAGTACTTC
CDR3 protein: CASHEEFQETQYF

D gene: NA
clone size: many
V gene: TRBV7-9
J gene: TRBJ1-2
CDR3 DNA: TGTGCCAGCAGCCGGGATAACTATGGCTACACCTTC
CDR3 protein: CASSRDNYGYTF

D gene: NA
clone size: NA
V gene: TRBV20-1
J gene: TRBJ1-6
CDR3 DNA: TGCAGTGCTAAGGGGGCCTATAATTCACCCCTCCACTTT
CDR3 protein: CSAKGAYNSPLHF

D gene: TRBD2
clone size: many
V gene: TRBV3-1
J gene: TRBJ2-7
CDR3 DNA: TGTGCCAGCAGCCAAGGGATACTAGCGGATTACGAGCAGTACTTC
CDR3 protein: CASSQGILADYEQYF

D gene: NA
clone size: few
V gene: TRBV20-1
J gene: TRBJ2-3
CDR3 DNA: TGCAGTGCTAGGTTCTCCGGGAGTCGTGATACGCAGTATTTT
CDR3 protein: CSARFSGSRDTQYF

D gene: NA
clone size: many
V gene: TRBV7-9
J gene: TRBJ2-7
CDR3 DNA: TGTGCCAGCAGCCGCGATTTTTACTCCTACGAGCAGTACTTC
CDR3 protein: CASSRDFYSYEQYF

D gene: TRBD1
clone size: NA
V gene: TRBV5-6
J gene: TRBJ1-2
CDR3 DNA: TGTGCCAGCAGCTTGGTCAGGGACAGCCTCAACTATGGCTACACCTTC
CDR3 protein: CASSLVRDSLNYGYTF

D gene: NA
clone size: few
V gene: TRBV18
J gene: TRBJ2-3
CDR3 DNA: TGTGCCAGCTCACCCGGGACTCCTCTTTCAGATACGCAGTATTTT
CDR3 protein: CASSPGTPLSDTQYF

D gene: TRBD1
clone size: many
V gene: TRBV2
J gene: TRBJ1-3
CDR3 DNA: TGTGCCAGCAGTGTGAGACGGACAGGGGGTGTCGGAAACACCATATATTTT
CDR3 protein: CASSVRRTGGVGNTIYF

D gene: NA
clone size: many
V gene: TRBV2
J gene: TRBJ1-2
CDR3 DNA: TGTGCCAGCTATGGGGGGAGCTATGGCTACACCTTC
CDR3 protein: CASYGGSYGYTF

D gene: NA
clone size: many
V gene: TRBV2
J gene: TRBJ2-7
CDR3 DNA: TGTGCAGGAGGGCGACAGCCTACCTACGAGCAGTACTTC
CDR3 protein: CAGGRQPTYEQYF

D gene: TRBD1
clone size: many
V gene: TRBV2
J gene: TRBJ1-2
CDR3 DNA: TGTGCCAGCAGTGGTGTTGAGGCAGGGGGCAGGAGCTATGGCTACACCTTC
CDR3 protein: CASSGVEAGGRSYGYTF

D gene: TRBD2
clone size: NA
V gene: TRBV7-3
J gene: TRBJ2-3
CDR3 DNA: TGTGCCAGCAGCTTGACTAGCGGGAGCGGATATACGCAGTATTTT
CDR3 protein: CASSLTSGSGYTQYF

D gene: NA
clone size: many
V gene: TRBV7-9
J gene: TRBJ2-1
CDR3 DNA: TGTGCCAGCAGCGAGGCTAGGAATCGCAATGAGCAGTTCTTC
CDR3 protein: CASSEARNRNEQFF

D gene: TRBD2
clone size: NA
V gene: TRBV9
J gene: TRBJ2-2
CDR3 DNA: TGTGCCAGCAGCGCGGCGGGACTAGCGGGATCCGGGGAGCTGTTTTTT
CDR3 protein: CASSAAGLAGSGELFF

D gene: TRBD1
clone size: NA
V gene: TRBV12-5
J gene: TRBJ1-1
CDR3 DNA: TGTGCTAGTGGTTTGGGGACAGGGAACACTGGAGCTTTCTTT
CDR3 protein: CASGLGTGNTGAFF